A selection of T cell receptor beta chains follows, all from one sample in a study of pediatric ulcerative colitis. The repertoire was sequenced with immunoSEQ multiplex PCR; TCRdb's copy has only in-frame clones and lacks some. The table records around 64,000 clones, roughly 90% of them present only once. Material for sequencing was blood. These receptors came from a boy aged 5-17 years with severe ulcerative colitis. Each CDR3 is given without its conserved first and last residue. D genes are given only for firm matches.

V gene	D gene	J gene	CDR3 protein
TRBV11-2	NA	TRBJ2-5	ASSLSSETQY
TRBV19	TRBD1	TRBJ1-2	ASSPGQGNYGYT
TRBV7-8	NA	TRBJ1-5	ASSFLNTPTNQPQH
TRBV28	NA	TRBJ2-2	ASSFGQNTGELF
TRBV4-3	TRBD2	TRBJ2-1	ASSQGPSGAGTEQF
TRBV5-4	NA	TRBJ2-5	ASSPKDTVETQY
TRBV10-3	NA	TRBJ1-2	AISASRPSSSLFGYT
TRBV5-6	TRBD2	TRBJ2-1	ASSPGTKGYNEQF
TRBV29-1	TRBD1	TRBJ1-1	MTDRENTEAF
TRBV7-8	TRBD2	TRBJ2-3	ASSLAGTRRDTQY
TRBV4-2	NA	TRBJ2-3	ASSLVGVKRNTDTQY
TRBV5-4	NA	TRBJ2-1	ASSSLGRGYNEQF
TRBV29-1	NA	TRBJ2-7	SVRGFREQY
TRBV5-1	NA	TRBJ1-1	ASSSGGRTEAF
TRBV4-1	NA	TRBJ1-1	ASSQGELGTEAF
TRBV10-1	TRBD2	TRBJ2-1	ASSGSREFSYNEQF
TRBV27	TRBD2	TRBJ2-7	ASSLSASGRAGSYEQY
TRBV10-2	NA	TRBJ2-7	ASMADFYEQY
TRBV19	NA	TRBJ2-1	ASKRDLVQGNEQF
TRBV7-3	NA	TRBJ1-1	ASSLSGETEAF
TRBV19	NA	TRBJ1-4	ASREMADEKLF
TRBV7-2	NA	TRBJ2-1	ASSLVAPGNEQF
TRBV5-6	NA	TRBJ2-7	ASSTSTGSEQY
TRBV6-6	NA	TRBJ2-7	ASQPTGPSFNEQY
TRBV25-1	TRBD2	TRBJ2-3	ASSDGLAVKQVDTQY
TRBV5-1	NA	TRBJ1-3	ASSPETNSGNTIY
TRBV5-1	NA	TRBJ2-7	ASSIDGRTYEQY
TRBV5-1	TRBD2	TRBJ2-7	ASSLGTSGSSYEQY
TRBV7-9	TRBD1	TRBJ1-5	ASSGQANQPQH
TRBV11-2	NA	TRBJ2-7	ASSPGGWLMD
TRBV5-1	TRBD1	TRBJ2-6	ASRGQGESGANVLT
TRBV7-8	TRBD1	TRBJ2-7	ASSLSEGAALLTDYEQY
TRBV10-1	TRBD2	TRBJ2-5	ATPFSGRAEAQY
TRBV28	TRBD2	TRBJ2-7	ASSQTSGSYEQY
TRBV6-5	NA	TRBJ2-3	ASSYHSTDTQY
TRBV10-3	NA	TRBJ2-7	AISEGRGYEQY
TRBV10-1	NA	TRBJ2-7	ASSFDSNYEQY
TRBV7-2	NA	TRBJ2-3	ASSLGRGYTDTQY
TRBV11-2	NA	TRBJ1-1	ASSLVQDSGAF
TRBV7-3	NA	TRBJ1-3	ASSPGDTDGNTIY
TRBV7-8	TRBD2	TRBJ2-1	ASSLAPAGGNEQF
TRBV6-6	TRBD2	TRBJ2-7	ASYGTTYEQY
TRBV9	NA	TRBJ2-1	ASSGGAGSYNEQF
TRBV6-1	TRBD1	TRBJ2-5	ASSERGRETQY
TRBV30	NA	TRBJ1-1	AWTSSRFSNTEAF
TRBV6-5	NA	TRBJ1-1	ASRALRNTEAF